This T cell receptor (beta chain) was sequenced in a study of radiation and T cells in renal cell carcinoma. Produced via immunoSEQ multiplex PCR; TCRdb's table is partial and in-frame only. This sample has 100,000 to 150,000 clones; around 80% occur once, and the top ten carry 3%. Time point noted: baseline pretreatment blood. Treatment meaning: 15 Gy SBRT to primary tumor, nephrectomy 4 weeks later. This CDR3 spans 17 amino acids. In germline, CDR1 is SEHNR, CDR2 FQNEAQ (reference sequence). Between the trimmed V and J ends, which lost 4 bases and 0 bases, there was a span of 16 bases. The TCR originated in a woman aged 55-70 years with renal cell carcinoma. V gene TRBV7-9 combines with J gene TRBJ1-3; no clear D gene. Sequenced material: blood, taken from a patient whose treatment included radiotherapy and nephrectomy. The CDR3, as DNA: TGTGCCAGCAGCTCCGGACTGAGCCAGAGCTCTGGAAACACCATATATTTT. Encoded protein: CASSSGLSQSSGNTIYF.